A selection of T cell receptor beta chains follows, all from one sample in a study of identical twins. A single record per CDR3 protein comes from TCRdb applying MiXCR to the 5' RACE reads. Among roughly 350,000 distinct CDR3 sequences listed, around 12% were seen once. These same records also appear under a second study, on yellow fever vaccine responses in identical twins.

The sample was CD8+ T cells sorted from blood. Source of these receptors: a woman in her late teens or twenties in good health. CDR3s include the opening cysteine and the closing phenylalanine or tryptophan.

TRBV12-5 | CASARGGWSQETQYF
TRBV20-1 | CSARLPGWGELFF
TRBV28 | CASSFLPGTGGEQYF
TRBV7-9 | CASSAPTSGNGIQYF
TRBV6-1 | CASSVHRGTDTEAFF
TRBV7-3 | CASSLNAVRQRSSSYNEQFF
TRBV12-3/TRBV12-4 | CASSLPGGDTEAFF
TRBV7-8 | CASSSRGLAAYNEQFF
TRBV20-1 | CSATTGTGYEQYF
TRBV28 | CASSRLAGNEQFF
TRBV7-6 | CASSPYGTNEKLFF
TRBV15 | CATSRVGTSVAEQFF
TRBV19 | CASSIRDSSYNEQFF
TRBV4-1 | CASSQVGRLAEGDTQYF
TRBV12-3/TRBV12-4 | CASRATSGYYNEQFF
TRBV7-9 | CASSSADGYTF
TRBV28 | CASSFPIGLSGDEQFF
TRBV12-3/TRBV12-4 | CASSSQPGGMKTQYF
TRBV7-9 | CASSHRSEQYF
TRBV4-1 | CASSQRQGETQYF
TRBV28 | CASTFGQSSSGANVLTF
TRBV2 | CARGGSTGTYNEQFF
TRBV21-1 | CASRQGPGLAFDEQFF
TRBV28 | CASNPGTGPYNEQFF
TRBV19 | CASSMMEGIKQFF
TRBV12-3/TRBV12-4 | CASSLIIYEQYF
TRBV12-3/TRBV12-4 | CASSLALPLAGWGNEQFF
TRBV11-2 | CASSSTLDRADTF
TRBV2 | CATHELAGLSSYNEQFF
TRBV10-3 | CTISQQRRSGSGYNEQFF
TRBV3-1 | CASSYPGTSGAPDTGELFF
TRBV20-1 | CCARDPRLAGVPYEQYF
TRBV2 | CASSHDTPNTEAFF
TRBV7-2 | CASSPYGGRGFNEQFF
TRBV27 | CASSIRTGELGYEQYF
TRBV7-6 | CASSLVSSPTTKREVEQFF
TRBV6-2/TRBV6-3 | CASSYRAGGTLNEQFF
TRBV20-1 | CSARDWSGFHAPDTQYF
TRBV29-1 | CSGTSLGEQYF
TRBV7-9 | CASSTPRGGYTF
TRBV24-1 | CATSDPRDPRGEQYF
TRBV18 | CASSPPFFYNEQFF
TRBV10-3 | CATTTGARYGYTF
TRBV7-9 | CASSYPRPSTMTGYTF
TRBV10-3 | CAISETGGDQPQHF
TRBV11-3 | CASSSLEAGGSYEQYF
TRBV12-3/TRBV12-4 | CASSLASTLQSYEQYF
TRBV5-5 | CASSTISYNSPLHF
TRBV28 | CASSVQGNTEAFF
TRBV28 | CASSLSPGGDTQYF
TRBV9 | CASSVDGSSYEQYF
TRBV27 | CASSFGTDRGRTGELFF
TRBV19 | CASSIVRGNEQFF
TRBV2 | CASGSPLHF
TRBV28 | CASSFTGEDTQYF
TRBV6-5 | CASSYTDRTNEELFF
TRBV5-1 | CASSSSSTGVYEQYF